The 27 T cell receptor beta chains listed next were all sequenced from one sample in a study of T cell changes during pregnancy in multiple sclerosis (dated by TCRdb to about 2019). The library was obtained by the immunoSEQ multiplex PCR assay. TCRdb carries this immuneACCESS record with in-frame sequences only. Its versions omit some clonotypes, under half of them owing to an unresolved V gene in the studies checked, with the rest unexplained. In all, the sample holds 35,000 to 45,000 clones, and more than 85% of those were seen once. The ten largest clones represent more than 7% of the sample. The sample in question was CD8+ T cells from peripheral blood mononuclear cells, obtained before pregnancy. Source of these receptors: a female donor with multiple sclerosis, enrolled in a pregnancy study.

The chain joins TRBV5-4 to TRBJ2-1; the D gene is possibly TRBD2 (5 bases). V lost 4 bases and J lost 6, with 5 bases in between. This CDR3 region has 11 residues. Per the germline V gene, CDR1 is SGHNT and CDR2 is YYREEE (reference sequence). The CDR3 nucleotides are TGTGCCAGCAGCGGAGGCAATGAGCAGTTCTTC. Amino acid sequence: CASSGGNEQFF. The whole variable domain, filled in from reference TRBV5-4 and TRBJ2-1, reads ETGVTQSPTHLIKTRGQQVTLRCSSQSGHNTVSWYQQALGQGPQFIFQYYREEENGRGNFPPRFSGLQFPNYSSELNVNALELDDSALYLCASSGGNEQFFGPGTRLTVL.

V gene TRBV5-6 combines with J gene TRBJ1-1, with no clear D. This CDR3 has 13 amino acids. Germline values: CDR1 SGHDT, CDR2 YYEEEE. Trimming removed 0 bases from V and 7 bases from J, with 10 bases in between. CDR3 in amino acids: CASSLGVVYEAFF. CDR3 sequence (DNA): TGTGCCAGCAGCTTGGGAGTGGTGTATGAAGCTTTCTTT.

This clone was seen only a few times. The CDR3 region is CASGPGQKNQPQHF. CDR3 DNA sequence: TGTGCCAGTGGTCCGGGACAGAAGAATCAGCCCCAGCATTTT. The chain links TRBV19 to TRBJ1-5, with 7 bases that match TRBD1. After removal of 8 bases from V and 4 bases from J, the junction contained 8 bases not matched to a gene. The CDR3 is made up of 14 amino acids. Germline assignment: CDR1 LNHDA and CDR2 SQIVND (reference sequence).

The chain links TRBV19 to TRBJ2-5, with D hard to call. The germline V gene encodes CDR1 LNHDA and CDR2 SQIVND (reference sequence). The CDR3 contains 13 residues. Trimming shortened V by 7 bases and J by 5 bases, and 14 bases separated the two germline ends. The CDR3 coding sequence is TGTGCCAGTACCAGGATCCCTGGGGAGACCCAGTACTTC. This gives the protein CASTRIPGETQYF. The full variable domain, with the rest looked up from reference TRBV19 and TRBJ2-5, is DGGITQSPKYLFRKEGQNVTLSCEQNLNHDAMYWYRQDPGQGLRLIYYSQIVNDFQKGDIAEGYSVSREKKESFPLTVTSAQKNPTAFYLCASTRIPGETQYFGPGTRLLVL.

The J gene is TRBJ1-4, the V gene TRBV7-9; D uncertain. Germline assignment: CDR1 SEHNR and CDR2 FQNEAQ (reference sequence). There are 14 residues in the CDR3. Trimming left V 4 bases short and J 4 bases short, with 10 bases between. The CDR3 nucleotides read TGTGCCAGCAGCTCCCCATCCGGTAATGAAAAACTGTTTTTT. This translates into CASSSPSGNEKLFF.

The rearrangement joins TRBV28 to TRBJ2-7, with 10 bases that match TRBD2. Germline V gene sequence: CDR1 MDHEN, CDR2 SYDVKM. The length of the CDR3 is 15 residues. Trimming removed 3 bases from V and 7 bases from J; junction bases left unmatched: 9. Here the CDR3 DNA reads TGTGCCAGCAGTTTGAGAGCGGGAGGGCCAAAAGAGCAGTACTTC. The encoded protein is CASSLRAGGPKEQYF. The full variable domain, in which reference TRBV28 and TRBJ2-7 provide the parts outside the CDR3, is DVKVTQSSRYLVKRTGEKVFLECVQDMDHENMFWYRQDPGLGLRLIYFSYDVKMKEKGDIPEGYSVSREKKERFSLILESASTNQTSMYLCASSLRAGGPKEQYFGPGTRLTVT.

The gene calls are TRBV7-9 and TRBJ2-6, with 8 bases fitting TRBD2. The germline V gene has CDR1 SEHNR and CDR2 FQNEAQ (reference sequence). The CDR3 spans 18 residues. Germline trimming cut 6 bases from V and 4 bases from J; bases unmatched to any gene: 14. The CDR3 nucleotides are TGTGCCAGCAGGGACGTCCGGGGGGGAGGAGTCGGGGCCAACGTCCTGACTTTC. Translation gives CASRDVRGGGVGANVLTF.

V gene TRBV9 combines with J gene TRBJ2-3, with 8 bases aligning to TRBD2. With V trimmed by 0 bases and J by 2 bases, 11 bases remained unmatched. This CDR3 is built from 18 residues. Germline CDR1 is SGDLS and CDR2 is YYNGEE. The CDR3: CASSVGVGGLGTTDTQYF. In DNA form, the CDR3 reads TGTGCCAGCAGCGTAGGGGTTGGGGGACTAGGGACCACAGATACGCAGTATTTT. Combining the CDR3 with reference TRBV9 and TRBJ2-3 gives the whole variable domain DSGVTQTPKHLITATGQRVTLRCSPRSGDLSVYWYQQSLDQGLQFLIQYYNGEERAKGNILERFSAQQFPDLHSELNLSSLELGDSALYFCASSVGVGGLGTTDTQYFGPGTRLTVL.

This clone appeared a single time. This chain uses TRBV25-1 with TRBJ1-2; TRBD1 matches 7 bases. The V gene end was trimmed by 6 bases and the J gene end by 3 bases; junction bases not matched to a gene: 13. Germline V CDR1 and CDR2: MGHDK, SYGVNS. The CDR3 covers 16 residues. The CDR3 loop reads CASRGAGGLGDYGYTF. As DNA, the CDR3 is TGTGCCAGCAGGGGGGCAGGGGGGCTCGGAGACTATGGCTACACCTTC.

This clone was recorded once. The J gene is TRBJ1-3, the V gene TRBV5-6, with D tentatively TRBD1 (5 bases). The V end lost 1 base, the J end lost 2 bases, and 7 bases lay between the germline ends. CDR1 and CDR2 from the germline V gene are SGHDT and YYEEEE. The CDR3 contains 14 residues. CDR3 coding DNA: TGTGCCAGCAGCTTGAGGGGTCCTGGAAACACCATATATTTT. Protein sequence: CASSLRGPGNTIYF.

The chain employs TRBV10-3 and TRBJ1-3; TRBD1 is a possible D gene (5 bases). V lost 4 bases to trimming and J lost 0 bases, with 13 bases between them. Per germline, CDR1 ENHRY and CDR2 SYGVKD. This CDR3 contains 16 residues. The CDR3 loop reads CAISVGRDRSGNTIYF. In nucleotides, the CDR3 is TGTGCCATCAGTGTCGGGAGGGACCGCTCTGGAAACACCATATATTTT.

This chain joins TRBV9 and TRBJ2-5; D gene uncertain. The germline V and J ends were trimmed by 3 bases and 0 bases, with 12 bases remaining between them. The length of the CDR3 is 15 residues. CDR1 and CDR2 (germline): SGDLS, YYNGEE. CDR3 protein: CASSALPLYQETQYF. Here the CDR3 DNA reads TGTGCCAGCAGCGCCCTCCCTCTGTACCAAGAGACCCAGTACTTC. The variable domain in full, with the rest retrieved from reference TRBV9 and TRBJ2-5, is DSGVTQTPKHLITATGQRVTLRCSPRSGDLSVYWYQQSLDQGLQFLIQYYNGEERAKGNILERFSAQQFPDLHSELNLSSLELGDSALYFCASSALPLYQETQYFGPGTRLLVL.

The genes are TRBV25-1 and TRBJ1-6; no definite D call. Germline CDR1 is MGHDK and CDR2 is SYGVNS. V was cut by 4 bases and J by 8 bases, with 12 bases left in between. The CDR3 is made up of 14 amino acids. The CDR3 is CASSAADWDSPLHF. The CDR3, as DNA: TGTGCCAGCAGTGCAGCGGACTGGGATTCACCCCTCCACTTT.

The rearrangement joins TRBV28 to TRBJ1-1, with D possibly matching TRBD1 (6 bases). Germline values: CDR1 MDHEN, CDR2 SYDVKM. V lost 3 bases, J lost 0 bases, and 14 bases lay in between. This CDR3 is built from 16 residues. CDR3 sequence: CASSLILRGLNTEAFF. CDR3 DNA: TGTGCCAGCAGTTTGATCCTTAGGGGGTTGAACACTGAAGCTTTCTTT.

The rearrangement links TRBV28 to TRBJ2-3, with unresolved D. V lost 5 bases, J lost 0 bases, and 15 bases lay in between. Germline V gene data show CDR1 as MDHEN and CDR2 as SYDVKM. The CDR3 totals 16 residues. The CDR3 DNA reads as TGTGCCAGCAGTCCCCCGCAGACGGGTAGCACAGATACGCAGTATTTT. The encoded protein is CASSPPQTGSTDTQYF.

This clone was observed a single time. The genes are TRBV29-1 and TRBJ2-1; the match to TRBD2 covers 7 bases. V was clipped by 8 bases and J by 8 bases; unmatched bases: 9. CDR1 and CDR2 from the germline V gene are SQVTM and ANQGSEA. The CDR3 covers 12 residues. This CDR3 is CSLRGGVDEQFF. The CDR3 DNA reads as TGCAGCCTCCGGGGAGGGGTCGATGAGCAGTTCTTC.

The chain has TRBV27 and TRBJ2-6; a weak D match, TRBD2 (6 bases). V gave up 6 bases and J gave up 4 bases, with 10 bases separating them. The CDR3 runs to 14 residues. Germline V CDR1 and CDR2: MNHEY, SMNVEV (reference sequence). CDR3 nucleotide sequence: TGTGCCAGCAGACCGGGGAGGGGGGCCAACGTCCTGACTTTC. It specifies CASRPGRGANVLTF.

The V call is TRBV7-8, the J call TRBJ2-1, with 7 bases that match TRBD2. In germline, CDR1 is SGHVS, CDR2 FQNEAQ. This CDR3 is built from 13 residues. With 5 bases clipped from V and 9 bases from J, the junction kept 7 bases outside the gene matches. Here the CDR3 DNA reads TGTGCCAGCAGCCTTTCTAGCGGAGGTGAGCAGTTCTTC. Translating it yields CASSLSSGGEQFF.

Here the CDR3 reads CASSIGTGGGYEQYF. In nucleotides, the CDR3 is TGCGCCAGCAGCATCGGGACAGGGGGCGGCTACGAGCAGTACTTC. This chain uses TRBV5-1 with TRBJ2-7; 12 bases match TRBD1. Germline trimming cut 4 bases from V and 3 bases from J; bases unmatched to any gene: 5. Germline loops: CDR1 SGHRS, CDR2 YFSETQ. The CDR3 contains 15 residues. The whole variable domain, remainder taken from reference TRBV5-1 and TRBJ2-7, is KAGVTQTPRYLIKTRGQQVTLSCSPISGHRSVSWYQQTPGQGLQFLFEYFSETQRNKGNFPGRFSGRQFSNSRSEMNVSTLELGDSALYLCASSIGTGGGYEQYFGPGTRLTVT.

The chain is built from TRBV27 and TRBJ2-7; tentative D call: TRBD1 (5 bases). The germline CDR1 and CDR2 sequences are MNHEY and SMNVEV (reference sequence). V dropped 5 bases and J dropped 7 bases, with 18 bases sitting between them. The CDR3 runs to 14 residues. CDR3 in amino acids: CASSPRQFEWEQYF. In nucleotides, the CDR3 is TGTGCCAGCAGTCCCCGACAGTTTGAGTGGGAGCAGTACTTC.

This chain joins TRBV7-9 and TRBJ2-2; 14 positions agree with TRBD2. CDR3 length: 16 amino acids. Germline assignment: CDR1 SEHNR and CDR2 FQNEAQ (reference sequence). V gave up 4 bases and J gave up 7 bases; unmatched junction bases: 5. CDR3 protein: CASSSGLAGEIGELFF. CDR3 coding DNA: TGTGCCAGCAGCTCGGGACTAGCGGGAGAGATCGGGGAGCTGTTTTTT.

CDR3 in DNA: TGTGCCAGCAGTTTAGGGACAGACGAAAAACTGTTTTTT. Amino acid sequence: CASSLGTDEKLFF. The V and J genes are TRBV27 and TRBJ1-4, with 7 bases fitting TRBD1. The germline CDR1 and CDR2 sequences are MNHEY and SMNVEV (reference sequence). Losses at the gene ends were 2 bases for V and 8 bases for J; bases not matched to a gene: 2. CDR3 length: 13 amino acids. Full variable domain (missing parts from reference TRBV27 and TRBJ1-4): EAQVTQNPRYLITVTGKKLTVTCSQNMNHEYMSWYRQDPGLGLRQIYYSMNVEVTDKGDVPEGYKVSRKEKRNFPLILESPSPNQTSLYFCASSLGTDEKLFFGSGTQLSVL.

The CDR3 nucleotides read TGCGCCAGCAGCCATACTAGCGCCGAGACCCAGTACTTC. This translates into CASSHTSAETQYF. The V gene is TRBV4-1, the J gene TRBJ2-5; 7 bases line up with TRBD2. This CDR3 spans 13 amino acids. V lost 3 bases to trimming and J lost 5 bases; unmatched junction nucleotides: 3. Germline CDR1 and CDR2: MGHRA and YSYEKL.

This chain connects TRBV27 to TRBJ2-3, with 9 bases lining up with TRBD1. The germline CDR1 and CDR2 sequences are MNHEY and SMNVEV (reference sequence). The CDR3 covers 14 residues. Trimming at V came to 2 bases and at J to 7 bases, leaving 4 bases not matched to a gene. The CDR3 nucleotides are TGTGCCAGCAGTTTAAAGGGACAGGGACATACGCAGTATTTT. It specifies CASSLKGQGHTQYF.

This sequence joins TRBV9 and TRBJ1-1; D is undetermined. The CDR3 sequence is 13 residues long. Per germline, CDR1 SGDLS and CDR2 YYNGEE. V was pared by 4 bases and J by 1 base, with 8 bases between. CDR3 sequence reads: CASSRRGNTEAFF. The CDR3 DNA reads TGTGCCAGCAGCCGGCGGGGGAACACTGAAGCTTTCTTT. Full variable domain (remainder filled in from reference TRBV9 and TRBJ1-1): DSGVTQTPKHLITATGQRVTLRCSPRSGDLSVYWYQQSLDQGLQFLIQYYNGEERAKGNILERFSAQQFPDLHSELNLSSLELGDSALYFCASSRRGNTEAFFGQGTRLTVV.

Only a few counts were recorded for this clone. This rearrangement joins TRBV27 to TRBJ1-2; 8 bases map to TRBD1. The V gene end was trimmed by 3 bases and the J gene end by 2 bases; junction bases not matched to a gene: 2. Per the germline V gene, CDR1 is MNHEY and CDR2 is SMNVEV (reference sequence). This CDR3 has 14 amino acids. CDR3 in DNA: TGTGCCAGCAGTTTTCGACAGGGGAACTATGGCTACACCTTC. It codes for CASSFRQGNYGYTF.

The rearrangement joins TRBV9 to TRBJ1-4; possible D gene TRBD1, 6 bases. CDR1 and CDR2 from the germline V gene are SGDLS and YYNGEE. Trimming cost V 4 bases and J 7 bases, with 17 bases left between them. There are 15 residues in the CDR3. CDR3 coding DNA: TGTGCCAGCAGCCCCCAGGGGCTAGGGGGTGAAAAACTGTTTTTT. It codes for CASSPQGLGGEKLFF.